The rows below give T cell receptor beta chains drawn from one sample of a study of cytomegalovirus exposure and HLA in healthy donors. Sequencing was performed with immunoSEQ multiplex PCR; in TCRdb, only in-frame clones are kept and a portion is missing. The repertoire has 80,000 or so clones, approximately 75% of them found once; the top ten carry 7% to 8.5%. Sequences were obtained from PBMCs. The receptors come from a woman aged 40 to 49 in good health and CMV-seronegative. Each CDR3 is given without its conserved first and last residue. Clone size is not always given. Where it is, it says once, few, many or a class for expanded clones.

few	TRBV7-9	TRBJ2-7	9	ASSPGYEQY
NA	TRBV19	TRBJ2-5	12	ASSIGKGVETQY
NA	TRBV4-1	TRBJ2-1	15	ASSLRTAMKAYNEQF
NA	TRBV6-1	TRBJ2-7	9	ASTVGGEQY
NA	TRBV7-2	TRBJ2-7	10	ASSLSLYEQY
NA	TRBV11-1	TRBJ1-1	12	ASSLIGGGTEAF
NA	TRBV5-1	TRBJ2-7	12	ASSAGWAENEQY
NA	TRBV7-2	TRBJ2-3	14	ASSPRAGTTADTQY
NA	TRBV19	TRBJ1-1	9	ASRQDTEAF
NA	TRBV5-1	TRBJ1-5	15	ASSPVPGQGTNQPQH
once	TRBV7-3	TRBJ1-3	12	ASSPGTFENTIY
NA	TRBV6-5	TRBJ2-7	12	ASRRGTGGYEQY
NA	TRBV5-1	TRBJ2-1	13	ASSLPSGSYNEQF
few	TRBV18	TRBJ1-2	13	ASSPAGQANYGYT
NA	TRBV2	TRBJ1-1	12	ASLGARAGTEAF
NA	TRBV2	TRBJ1-5	12	ASDRAGGNQPQH
NA	TRBV11-2	TRBJ2-5	14	ASSLLNLSGQETQY
NA	TRBV4-3	TRBJ2-3	11	ASSQDGGDTQY
NA	TRBV5-1	TRBJ2-3	14	ASSLAGTGGTDTQY
once	TRBV10-1	TRBJ1-6	16	ASTPVGQPIPDNSPLH
NA	TRBV7-2	TRBJ1-2	13	ASSLDGDRVNGYT
NA	TRBV27	TRBJ2-1	13	ASSLDGSSYNEQF
few	TRBV4-3	NA	11	ASSQDKFYEQY
NA	TRBV2	TRBJ1-1	13	ASAYSGGASTKAF